This T cell receptor beta chain derives from a study of regulatory T cells in long-lasting Graves disease. Overall study context: Those Graves' patients who were newly diagnosed had been on antithyroid drugs under 3 months.

This clonotype was observed at least ten times. Antigen: not known. Notes on the study in general: Those with persistent Graves' had less TCR diversity than newly diagnosed patients. Between persistent patients, about 2,500 public clonotypes were shared, exceeding the 966 shared between new patients.

In building TCR beta libraries, iRepertoire HTBI primers were used together with Arm-PCR of CDR3 regions. TCRdb called the multiplex PCR reads again in MiXCR, with one record for every CDR3 protein. This table holds 530,000 or so distinct CDR3 sequences, 15% to 20% found once. Time point of the sample: newly diagnosed GD, antithyroid drugs for less than 3 months. The TCR library was made from RNA that had been extracted from PBMCs in TRIzol. These data were likewise used in another study, on T cells in Graves' hyperthyroidism and ophthalmopathy. That report adds: When the TCR CDR3 underwent first-round RT-PCR, the HTBI primer set was used.

The sequence derives from a man between 18 and 29 years old with Graves disease. This sample comprised peripheral blood mononuclear cells (PBMCs), obtained at new diagnosis, from a patient treated with antithyroid drugs.

The CDR3 sequence is CATSDPGGLQFF. CDR3 nucleotide sequence: TGTGCCACCAGTGATCCAGGTGGGTTACAGTTCTTC. The chain recombines TRBV24-1 with TRBJ2-1; D gene unclear. The CDR3 loop spans 12 amino acids. The ends were cut back, 3 bases at V and 13 bases at J, with 12 bases in the middle. Germline V gives CDR1 KGHDR, CDR2 SFDVKD.